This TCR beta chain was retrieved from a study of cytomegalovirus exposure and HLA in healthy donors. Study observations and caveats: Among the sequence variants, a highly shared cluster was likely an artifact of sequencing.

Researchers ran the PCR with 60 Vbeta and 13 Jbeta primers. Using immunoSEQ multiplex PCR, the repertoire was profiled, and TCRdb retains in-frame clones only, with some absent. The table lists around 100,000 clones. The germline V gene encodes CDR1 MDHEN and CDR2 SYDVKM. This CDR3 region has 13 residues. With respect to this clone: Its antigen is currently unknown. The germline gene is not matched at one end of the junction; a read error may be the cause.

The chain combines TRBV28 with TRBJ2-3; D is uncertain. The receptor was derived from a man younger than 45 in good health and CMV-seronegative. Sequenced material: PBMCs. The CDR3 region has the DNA TGTGCCAGCAGCACGTATGCTACAGATACGCCGTATTTT. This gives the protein CASSTYATDTPYF.